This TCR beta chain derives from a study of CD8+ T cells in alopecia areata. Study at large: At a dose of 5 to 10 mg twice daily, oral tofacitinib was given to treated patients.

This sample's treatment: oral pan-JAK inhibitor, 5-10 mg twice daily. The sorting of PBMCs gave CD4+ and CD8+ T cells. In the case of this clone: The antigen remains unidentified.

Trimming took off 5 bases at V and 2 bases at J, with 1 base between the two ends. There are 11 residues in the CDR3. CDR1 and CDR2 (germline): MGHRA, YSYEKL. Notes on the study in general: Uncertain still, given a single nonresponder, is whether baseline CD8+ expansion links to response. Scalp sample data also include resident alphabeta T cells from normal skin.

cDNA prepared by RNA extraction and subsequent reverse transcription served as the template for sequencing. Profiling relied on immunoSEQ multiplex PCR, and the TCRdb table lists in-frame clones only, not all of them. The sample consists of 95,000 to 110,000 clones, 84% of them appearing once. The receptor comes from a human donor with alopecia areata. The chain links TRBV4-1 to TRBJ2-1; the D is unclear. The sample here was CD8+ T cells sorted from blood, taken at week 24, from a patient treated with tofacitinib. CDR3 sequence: CASSTYNEQFF. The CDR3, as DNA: TGCGCCAGCAGCACCTACAATGAGCAGTTCTTC.